The 16 T cell receptor beta chains below come from one sample, sequenced in a study of CD8 T cells in Susac syndrome (dated by TCRdb to about 2019). The library was produced with the immunoSEQ multiplex PCR assay. RNA was extracted with the RNeasy kit and roughly 0.5 to 1 ug was reverse transcribed using random hexamers. TCRdb reprocessed the public reads (quality trimming at Q25 with fastp, clone calling with MiXCR) and kept in-frame beta chains. Every entry covers one CDR3 protein and lists the most common genes and DNA from its rows. The sample contains about 250,000 distinct CDR3 sequences, around 93% of them found a single time. Around 0.07% of the sample belongs to the ten largest clones. Sequencing was done on a sample of CD4+ T cells from PBMCs. These receptors all come from a human donor with multiple sclerosis.

As DNA, the CDR3 is TGTGCCAGCAGTCTACCCGGGTCTGAAGCTTTCTTT. Its protein is CASSLPGSEAFF. The rearrangement joins TRBV6-5 to TRBJ1-1; no firm D call. Germline-derived CDR1 and CDR2 are MNHEY and SVGAGI. The CDR3 is made up of 12 amino acids. Trimming took 5 bases from V and 6 from J, leaving 10 bases between them.

The chain has TRBV7-2 and TRBJ2-5; D not resolved. The V gene's germline CDR1 is SGHTA and CDR2 FQGNSA. The V gene lost 4 bases and the J gene lost 5 bases, with 17 bases spanning the gap. The CDR3 has 15 amino acids. The CDR3 spells CASSSSPARFETQYF. CDR3 coding DNA: TGTGCCAGCAGCTCCTCCCCTGCCCGCTTCGAGACCCAGTACTTC.

This chain joins TRBV3-1 and TRBJ2-2, with a possible D match to TRBD2 (6 bases). V dropped 4 bases and J dropped 0 bases, with 15 bases sitting between them. The CDR3 totals 17 residues. Germline V gives CDR1 LGHDT, CDR2 YNNKEL (reference sequence). The CDR3 here is CASSRGEGLANTGELFF. The CDR3 nucleotides are TGTGCCAGCAGCCGGGGGGAAGGACTCGCGAACACCGGGGAGCTGTTTTTT.

V gene TRBV3-1 combines with J gene TRBJ1-1; D unclear. Trimming shortened V by 1 base and J by 4 bases, and 10 bases separated the two germline ends. The CDR3 sequence is 14 residues long. Looked up from germline, CDR1 is LGHDT and CDR2 is YNNKEL (reference sequence). CDR3 region: CASSQVSWGTEAFF. CDR3 bases: TGTGCCAGCAGCCAAGTTAGTTGGGGCACTGAAGCTTTCTTT.

This chain connects TRBV6-5 to TRBJ1-3; 9 bases fit TRBD1. CDR1 MNHEY and CDR2 SVGAGI come from the germline V gene. After removal of 1 base from V and 0 bases from J, the junction contained 4 bases not matched to a gene. The CDR3 runs to 17 residues. The CDR3 nucleotides are TGTGCCAGCAGTTACTTGGGACAGGGAGCCTCTGGAAACACCATATATTTT. Its translation: CASSYLGQGASGNTIYF.

The chain links TRBV6-1 to TRBJ2-7, with 8 bases fitting TRBD2. Germline V gene lookup returns CDR1 MNHNS and CDR2 SASEGT. J gave up 1 base and V 6 bases, and 11 bases lay outside the gene matches. The CDR3 has 16 residues. CDR3 DNA sequence: TGTGCCAGCAGCGCGAAATCGGGAGGGGATTCCTACGAGCAGTACTTC. The encoded protein is CASSAKSGGDSYEQYF.

The table lists this clonotype with a count of one. The chain couples TRBV27 to TRBJ1-1, with TRBD1 identical over 9 bases. Germline values: CDR1 MNHEY, CDR2 SMNVEV (reference sequence). V shed 5 bases and J 7 bases; nucleotides not matched to a gene: 11. CDR3 length equals 15 residues. The CDR3 reads CASSPPPGQGIEAFF. In DNA form, the CDR3 reads TGTGCCAGCAGTCCCCCTCCGGGACAGGGCATTGAAGCTTTCTTT.

This chain uses TRBV24-1 with TRBJ2-1, with D perhaps TRBD1 or TRBD2 (5 bases each). Trimming pared 0 bases from V and 8 bases from J, leaving 28 bases between. CDR1 is KGHDR, CDR2 SFDVKD, per germline. The CDR3 runs to 20 residues. The CDR3 protein is CATSDLRGTPDYSTTDEQFF. In nucleotides, the CDR3 is TGTGCCACCAGTGATTTGCGTGGGACCCCCGATTACTCTACAACTGATGAGCAGTTCTTC.

J is TRBJ2-7 and V is TRBV12-3 or TRBV12-4; 9 nucleotides agree with TRBD1. CDR3 size: 13 residues. V shed 6 bases and J 5 bases; nucleotides not matched to a gene: 5. In DNA, the CDR3 is TGTGCCAGCAGGAGGACAGGGGCGCACGAGCAGTACTTC. This codes for CASRRTGAHEQYF.

The V and J genes are TRBV5-1 and TRBJ2-1; D is perhaps TRBD1 or TRBD2 (6 bases each). The germline V gene has CDR1 SGHRS and CDR2 YFSETQ. This CDR3 region has 14 residues. Trimming removed 3 bases from V and 6 bases from J, with 13 bases in between. The CDR3: CASSWGATPNEQFF. CDR3 nucleotide sequence: TGCGCCAGCAGCTGGGGGGCAACACCCAATGAGCAGTTCTTC. Based on the CDR3 plus reference TRBV5-1 and TRBJ2-1, the full variable domain is KAGVTQTPRYLIKTRGQQVTLSCSPISGHRSVSWYQQTPGQGLQFLFEYFSETQRNKGNFPGRFSGRQFSNSRSEMNVSTLELGDSALYLCASSWGATPNEQFFGPGTRLTVL.

The chain has TRBV18 and TRBJ2-3; the D gene is possibly TRBD2 (6 bases). Trimming cost V 2 bases and J 5 bases, with 23 bases left between them. Germline V lookup: CDR1 KGHSH, CDR2 LQKENI. CDR3 length: 18 amino acids. In DNA, the CDR3 is TGTGCCAGCTCACCAATCACGGTGGCGGGGCACGCCAAAGATACGCAGTATTTT. Its translation is CASSPITVAGHAKDTQYF.

The rearrangement joins TRBV12-3 or TRBV12-4 to TRBJ2-6; D ambiguous. V lost 7 bases, J lost 4 bases, and 11 bases lay in between. The CDR3 is made up of 14 amino acids. The CDR3 DNA sequence: TGTGCCAGCACTAGGGTGCCCGGGGCCAACGTCCTGACTTTC. This encodes CASTRVPGANVLTF.

The V and J genes are TRBV20-1 and TRBJ1-5; maybe TRBD1 (5 bases). Germline loops: CDR1 DFQATT, CDR2 SNEGSKA (reference sequence). The CDR3 is made up of 13 amino acids. As DNA, the CDR3 is TGCAGCTCGGGGCGAGATAGCAATCAGCCCCAGCATTTT. The encoded protein is CSSGRDSNQPQHF.

V gene TRBV28 combines with J gene TRBJ2-1, with a tentative D call TRBD1 (6 bases). CDR3 size: 13 residues. Per the germline V gene, CDR1 is MDHEN and CDR2 is SYDVKM. V was cut by 8 bases and J by 0 bases, with 8 bases left in between. CDR3 sequence reads: CASQGFSYNEQFF. The CDR3 nucleotides are TGTGCCAGCCAGGGGTTCTCCTACAATGAGCAGTTCTTC.

The rearrangement uses TRBV12-5 and TRBJ1-1, with 7 bases that match TRBD1. This CDR3 is 14 amino acids long. V shed 5 bases and J 4 bases; nucleotides not matched to a gene: 7. The germline CDR1 and CDR2 sequences are LGHNT and FRNRAP. The CDR3 DNA is TGTGCTAGTGGTAAGGACAGGTGGACCACTGAAGCTTTCTTT. Translated, it gives CASGKDRWTTEAFF.

The chain combines TRBV3-1 with TRBJ2-2; no reliable D call. The length of the CDR3 is 13 residues. V lost 0 bases, J lost 9 bases, and 8 bases lay in between. From germline, CDR1 is LGHDT and CDR2 YNNKEL (reference sequence). DNA for the CDR3: TGTGCCAGCAGCCAAGATCCGGGCCGGGAGCTGTTTTTT. It translates to CASSQDPGRELFF. Combining the CDR3 with reference TRBV3-1 and TRBJ2-2 gives the whole variable domain DTAVSQTPKYLVTQMGNDKSIKCEQNLGHDTMYWYKQDSKKFLKIMFSYNNKELIINETVPNRFSPKSPDKAHLNLHINSLELGDSAVYFCASSQDPGRELFFGEGSRLTVL.